This T cell receptor beta chain emerged from a study of shared T cell receptors in the human thymus. This table comes from immunoSEQ multiplex PCR, and its TCRdb copy is limited to in-frame clones, with some not included. The repertoire consists of more than 550,000 clones, with 75% to 90% occurring once and the leading ten covering 0.0095% to 0.013%. This sample also belongs to another study, concerning human thymus T cells. As that study records: Corrective heart surgery yielded resections, and these provided the thymus tissue. Gene usage (both V and J) appeared biased in thymic and blood repertoires.

The source of this sequence is a girl under three years old with a congenital heart defect. Sequenced: thymocytes.

The CDR3 nucleotides read TGTGCCAGCAGTTCCACAGTTTCCTACGAGCAGTACTTC. Protein product: CASSSTVSYEQYF. The chain is built from TRBV6-5 and TRBJ2-7; D is ambiguous. The CDR3 has 13 residues. V was trimmed by 4 bases and J by 1 base, leaving 8 bases between them. Germline assignment: CDR1 MNHEY and CDR2 SVGAGI.